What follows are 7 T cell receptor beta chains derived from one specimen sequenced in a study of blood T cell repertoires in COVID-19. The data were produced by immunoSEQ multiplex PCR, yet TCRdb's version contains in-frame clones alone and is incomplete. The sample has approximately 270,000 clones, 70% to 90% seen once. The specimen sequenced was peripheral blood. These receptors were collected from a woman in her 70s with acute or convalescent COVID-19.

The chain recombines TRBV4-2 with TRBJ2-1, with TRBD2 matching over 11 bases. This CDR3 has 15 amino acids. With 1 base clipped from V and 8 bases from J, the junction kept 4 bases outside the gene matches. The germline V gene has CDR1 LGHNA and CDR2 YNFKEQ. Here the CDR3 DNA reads TGTGCCAGCAGCCAAGGACTAGCGGGGAGCTATGAGCAGTTCTTC. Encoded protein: CASSQGLAGSYEQFF.

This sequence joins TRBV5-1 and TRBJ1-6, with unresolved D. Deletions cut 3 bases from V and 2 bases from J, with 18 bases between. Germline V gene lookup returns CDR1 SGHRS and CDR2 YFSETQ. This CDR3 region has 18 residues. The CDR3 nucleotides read TGCGCCAGCAGCTCGGGAGGGCCAGGTGGCACCTATAATTCACCCCTCCACTTT. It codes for CASSSGGPGGTYNSPLHF.

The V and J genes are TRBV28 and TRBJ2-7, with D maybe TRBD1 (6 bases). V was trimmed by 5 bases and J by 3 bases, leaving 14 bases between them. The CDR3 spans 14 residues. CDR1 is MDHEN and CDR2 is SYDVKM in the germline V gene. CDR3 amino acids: CASSPGDVLYEQYF. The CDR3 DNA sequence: TGTGCCAGCAGTCCAGGGGATGTCCTCTACGAGCAGTACTTC.

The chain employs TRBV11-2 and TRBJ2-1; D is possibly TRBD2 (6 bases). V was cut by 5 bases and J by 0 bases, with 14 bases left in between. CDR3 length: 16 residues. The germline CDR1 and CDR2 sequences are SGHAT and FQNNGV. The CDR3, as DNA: TGTGCCAGCAGCCTTTCTAGCGACCTCTCCTACAATGAGCAGTTCTTC. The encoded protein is CASSLSSDLSYNEQFF.

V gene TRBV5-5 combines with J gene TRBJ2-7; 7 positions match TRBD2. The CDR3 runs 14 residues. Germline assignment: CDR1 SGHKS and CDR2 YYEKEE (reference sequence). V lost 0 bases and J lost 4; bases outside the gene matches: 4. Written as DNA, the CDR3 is TGTGCCAGCAGCTTGGACCTGGGGGGGTACGAGCAGTACTTC. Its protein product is CASSLDLGGYEQYF. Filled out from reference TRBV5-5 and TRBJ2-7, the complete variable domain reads DAGVTQSPTHLIKTRGQQVTLRCSPISGHKSVSWYQQVLGQGPQFIFQYYEKEERGRGNFPDRFSARQFPNYSSELNVNALLLGDSALYLCASSLDLGGYEQYFGPGTRLTVT.

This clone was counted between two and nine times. The CDR3 DNA is TGTGCCAGCAGTGAAAAGGTGACAGGCAATTCACCCCTCCACTTT. Amino acids: CASSEKVTGNSPLHF. This chain joins TRBV2 and TRBJ1-6; D may be TRBD1 (6 bases). The CDR3 covers 15 residues. Germline V gives CDR1 SNHLY, CDR2 FYNNEI. V lost 2 bases and J 7 bases, leaving 12 bases between the germline ends.

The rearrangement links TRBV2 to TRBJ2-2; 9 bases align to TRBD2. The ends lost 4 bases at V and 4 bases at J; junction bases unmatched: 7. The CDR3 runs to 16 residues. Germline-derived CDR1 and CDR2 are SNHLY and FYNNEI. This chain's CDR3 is CASSAMRGGGTGELFF. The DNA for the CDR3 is TGTGCCAGCAGTGCCATGCGGGGGGGCGGCACCGGGGAGCTGTTTTTT. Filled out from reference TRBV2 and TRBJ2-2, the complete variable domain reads EPEVTQTPSHQVTQMGQEVILRCVPISNHLYFYWYRQILGQKVEFLVSFYNNEISEKSEIFDDQFSVERPDGSNFTLKIRSTKLEDSAMYFCASSAMRGGGTGELFFGEGSRLTVL.